This T cell receptor beta chain emerged from a study of a mutant IDH1 vaccine in newly diagnosed glioma. As for the study in general: Patients were pretreated with radiotherapy, temozolomide, or both, mostly both.

Indicated time point: week 11, during vaccination. Mutant IDH1 20-mer peptide, at 300 ug, made up each vaccine dose, with topical imiquimod. The donors had new WHO grade 3 or 4 astrocytomas; these were IDH1-mutant and ATRX-lost. Assay: immunoSEQ multiplex PCR; the TCRdb copy retains only in-frame clones and omits some. This table holds some 120,000 clones, just under 80% found once. The study's findings and limits: Top peripheral T cell clonotype shifts appeared unrelated to pseudoprogression. Among all patients, vaccine-induced immune responses occurred in about 93%.

Turning to this clone: Its antigen is unidentified.

The source material was PBMCs, sampled from a glioma patient whose treatment included an IDH1 peptide vaccine. The sequence was collected from a man in his forties with glioma.

CDR3 nucleotides: TGTGCCAGCAGCCCCTCCGGGACAAACAAAGAGACCCAGTACTTC. Protein sequence: CASSPSGTNKETQYF. The chain links TRBV9 to TRBJ2-5; TRBD1 might be the D (6 bases). V was pared by 4 bases and J by 3 bases, with 16 bases between. From germline, CDR1 is SGDLS and CDR2 YYNGEE. The CDR3 runs 15 residues.